This section outlines one T cell receptor (beta chain) sequence together with its context. What it binds is unknown. The CDR3 runs 13 residues. CDR1 and CDR2 (germline): SGHDT, YYEEEE. Trimming shortened V by 0 bases and J by 8 bases, and 11 bases separated the two germline ends. This entry is derived from a study of cytomegalovirus exposure and HLA in healthy donors. Broader study findings: Cytomegalovirus-associated TCR beta chains were listed, numbering roughly 150. Reports credit the classifier with highly specific, highly sensitive diagnosis of cytomegalovirus status.

It was with 60 Vbeta and 13 Jbeta primers that the PCR ran. TCRdb's copy holds only in-frame clones and misses some; the assay was immunoSEQ multiplex PCR. The sample includes roughly 200,000 clones, nearly 80% of them seen just once. The receptor was derived from a female donor in good health and CMV-seronegative. The specimen was PBMCs. The chain uses TRBV5-6 and TRBJ1-1; D perhaps matches TRBD1 (5 bases). The DNA of the CDR3 is TGTGCCAGCAGCTTGGTACGGGGGGGGGAAGCTTTCTTT. Encoded protein: CASSLVRGGEAFF.